This T cell receptor (beta chain) was sequenced for a study of human T cells and chemical hapten exposure. Background on the study: It was small differences in pooled library volume that mainly caused per-sample TCR yields to vary. Overall study results and limits: Against controls, expanded TCRs gave rise to significantly more large CDR3 similarity clusters. The immune response of these alopecia patients might not match healthy individuals'.

TCRdb re-called the RACE reads with MiXCR, one entry per CDR3 protein. This sample has more than 250,000 distinct CDR3 sequences, with 8.6% found just once. Germline V gives CDR1 MNHEY, CDR2 SMNVEV (reference sequence). CDR3 length: 17 amino acids. V lost 6 bases to trimming and J lost 6 bases, with 21 bases between them. Time point: pre-sensitization, week 0. The treatment here: therapeutic diphenylcyclopropenone sensitization with weekly scalp DPC. Drawing of blood took place ahead of applying each patch test. As for this clonotype: What it binds is not known.

The TCR originated in a woman in her 40s with alopecia areata. Some clones in this sample may be carry-over from other donors' samples. This sequence joins TRBV27 and TRBJ1-6; D is undetermined. The sample in question was whole blood, obtained in connection with sensitization to the hapten diphenylcyclopropenone (DPC). CDR3 nucleotide sequence: TGTGCCAGCAGCTTAGGACGGGGTCAGATCCGTAATTCACCCCTCCACTTT. It is translated as CASSLGRGQIRNSPLHF.